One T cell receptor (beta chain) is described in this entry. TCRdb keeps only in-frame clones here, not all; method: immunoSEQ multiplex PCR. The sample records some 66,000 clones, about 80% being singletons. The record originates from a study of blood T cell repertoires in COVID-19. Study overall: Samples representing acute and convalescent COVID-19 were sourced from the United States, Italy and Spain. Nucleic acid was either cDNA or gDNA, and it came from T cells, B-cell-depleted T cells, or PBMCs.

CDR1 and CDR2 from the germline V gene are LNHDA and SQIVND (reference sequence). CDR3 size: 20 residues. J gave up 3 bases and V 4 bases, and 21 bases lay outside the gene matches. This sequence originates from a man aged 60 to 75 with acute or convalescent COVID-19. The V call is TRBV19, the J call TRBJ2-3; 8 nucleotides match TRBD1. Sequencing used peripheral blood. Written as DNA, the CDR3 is TGTGCCAGTAGTAAGGTTGGTCCTGACAGGGGAGAAGGGAGAACAGATACGCAGTATTTT. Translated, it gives CASSKVGPDRGEGRTDTQYF.